This T cell receptor beta chain came from a study of response to subunit inactivated influenza vaccine. Study outcomes and limitations: Authors suggested few new T cells are recruited by each seasonal influenza vaccination.

The V and J ends lost 3 bases and 0 bases respectively, with 6 bases between them. There are 14 residues in the CDR3. Germline V gene data show CDR1 as SQVTM and CDR2 as ANQGSEA. TCRdb re-called the RT-PCR reads through MiXCR, storing one row per CDR3 protein. The sample has more than 700,000 distinct CDR3 sequences; around 20% are singletons. In this sample, this clonotype turned up a few times. Its antigen is not known. The sequences come from PBMCs from blood, collected more than 4 days after vaccination. The rearrangement uses TRBV29-1 and TRBJ2-6; no clear D gene. This receptor was taken from a man in his fifties or sixties who received an inactivated influenza vaccine. The CDR3 bases are TGCAGCGTTGACGGTAGCTCTGGGGCCAACGTCCTGACTTTC. It codes for CSVDGSSGANVLTF. Using reference TRBV29-1 and TRBJ2-6 for the parts outside the CDR3, the full variable domain is SAVISQKPSRDICQRGTSLTIQCQVDSQVTMMFWYRQQPGQSLTLIATANQGSEATYESGFVIDKFPISRPNLTFSTLTVSNMSPEDSSIYLCSVDGSSGANVLTFGAGSRLTVL.